The entry that follows covers one TCR beta chain sequence. Antigen: not known. The sample belongs to a study of cytomegalovirus exposure and HLA in healthy donors. Study-wide findings and caveats: There were 150 or so TCR beta chains listed as cytomegalovirus-associated. Most likely, a cluster of highly shared sequence variants arose as a sequencing artifact.

Primers included in the PCR were 60 Vbeta and 13 Jbeta primers. TCRdb's table, derived via immunoSEQ multiplex PCR, lists solely in-frame clones and lacks some. The sample totals about 72,000 clones; its top ten clones hold roughly 2.6%. Germline V gene lookup returns CDR1 LNHDA and CDR2 SQIVND (reference sequence). This CDR3 is 14 amino acids long. The V end lost 7 bases, the J end lost 3 bases, and 16 bases lay between the germline ends. The receptor was derived from a man aged 35 to 55 in good health and CMV-seronegative. The chain carries TRBV19 and TRBJ2-7, with a tentative D call TRBD2 (5 bases). Specimen: PBMCs. The CDR3 loop is CASKPDGDNYEQYF. CDR3 nucleotide sequence: TGTGCCAGTAAACCCGACGGGGATAACTACGAGCAGTACTTC.